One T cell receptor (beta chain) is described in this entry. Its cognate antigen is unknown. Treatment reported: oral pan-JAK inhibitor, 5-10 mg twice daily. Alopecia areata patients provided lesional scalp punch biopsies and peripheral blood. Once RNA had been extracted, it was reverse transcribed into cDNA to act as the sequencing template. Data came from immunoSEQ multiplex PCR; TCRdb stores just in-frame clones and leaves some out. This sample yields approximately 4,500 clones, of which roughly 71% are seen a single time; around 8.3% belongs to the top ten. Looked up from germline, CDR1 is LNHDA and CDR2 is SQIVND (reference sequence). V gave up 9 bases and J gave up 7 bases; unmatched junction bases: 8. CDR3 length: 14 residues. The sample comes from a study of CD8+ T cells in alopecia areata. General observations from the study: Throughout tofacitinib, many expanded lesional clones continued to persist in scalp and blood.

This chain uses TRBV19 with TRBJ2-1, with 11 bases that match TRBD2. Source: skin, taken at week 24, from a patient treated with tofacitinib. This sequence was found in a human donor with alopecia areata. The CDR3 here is CASATSGSWNEQFF. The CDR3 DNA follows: TGTGCCAGCGCAACTAGCGGGAGTTGGAATGAGCAGTTCTTC.